This TCR beta chain was captured in a study of Ad26.COV2.S vaccination and SARS-CoV-2 variants. Study context: Administration of Ad26.COV2.S was intramuscular, either once or twice 56 days apart. Findings of the study overall: Ad26.COV2.S recipients had broader spike-specific TCRs (P = 0.0014).

The CDR3 has 13 amino acids. Germline CDR1 and CDR2: LNHDA and SQIVND (reference sequence). The germline V and J ends were trimmed by 6 bases and 0 bases, with 8 bases remaining between them. Treatment noted: 19 received Ad26.COV2.S at low or high dose, single or two shots; roughly 5 received placebo; per-sample allocation not given. Sampling was performed 63 days after the first vaccine or placebo injection. In Boston, the donor was an adult between 18-55 years of age. Its platform was an Ad26 vector, and its expressed antigen was Wuhan-strain SARS-CoV-2 spike. As for this clone: What it recognizes is unknown.

Assay used: immunoSEQ multiplex PCR; TCRdb lists only in-frame clones, some missing. This table holds 250,000 to 300,000 clones, roughly 86% found once. Sequenced material: peripheral blood, taken in a trial of Ad26.COV2.S vaccine versus placebo. V is TRBV19 and J is TRBJ1-2; D is uncertain. This clonotype was sampled from a person aged 18-65 years who received the Ad26.COV2.S COVID-19 vaccine or a placebo. In DNA, the CDR3 is TGTGCCAGTAGCCCAGAGACTAACTATGGCTACACCTTC. Its translation is CASSPETNYGYTF.